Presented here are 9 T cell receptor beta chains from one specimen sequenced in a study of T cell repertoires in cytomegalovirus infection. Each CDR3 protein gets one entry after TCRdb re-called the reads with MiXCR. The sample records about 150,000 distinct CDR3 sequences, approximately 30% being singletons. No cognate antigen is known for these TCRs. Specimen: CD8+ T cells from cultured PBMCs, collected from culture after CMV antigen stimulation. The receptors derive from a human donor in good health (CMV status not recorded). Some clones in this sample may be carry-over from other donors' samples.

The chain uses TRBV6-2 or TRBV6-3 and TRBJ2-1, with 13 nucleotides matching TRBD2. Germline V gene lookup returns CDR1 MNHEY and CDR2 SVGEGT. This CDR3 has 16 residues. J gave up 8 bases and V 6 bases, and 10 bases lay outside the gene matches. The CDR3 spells CASRTPLAGGMDEQFF. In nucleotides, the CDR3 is TGTGCCAGCAGGACCCCACTAGCGGGGGGGATGGATGAGCAGTTCTTC.

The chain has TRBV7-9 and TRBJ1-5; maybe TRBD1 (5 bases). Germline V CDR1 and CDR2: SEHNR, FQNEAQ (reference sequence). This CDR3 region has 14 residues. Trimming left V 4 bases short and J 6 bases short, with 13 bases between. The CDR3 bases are TGTGCCAGCAGCTCGGGGGGGGTTGGTCAGCCCCAGCATTTT. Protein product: CASSSGGVGQPQHF.

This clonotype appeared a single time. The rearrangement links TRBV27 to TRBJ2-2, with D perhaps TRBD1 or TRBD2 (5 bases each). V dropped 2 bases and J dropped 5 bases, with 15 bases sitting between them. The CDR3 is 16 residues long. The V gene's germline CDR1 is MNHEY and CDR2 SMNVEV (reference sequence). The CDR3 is CASSLRSGLRTGELFF. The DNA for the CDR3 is TGTGCCAGCAGTTTACGGTCGGGGCTAAGGACCGGGGAGCTGTTTTTT.

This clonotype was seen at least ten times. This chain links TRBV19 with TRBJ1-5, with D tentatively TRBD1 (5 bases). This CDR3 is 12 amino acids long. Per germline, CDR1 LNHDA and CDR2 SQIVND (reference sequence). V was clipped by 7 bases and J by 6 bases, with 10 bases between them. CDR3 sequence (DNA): TGTGCCAGTAAGTTGGGGGGTCAGCCCCAGCATTTT. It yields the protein CASKLGGQPQHF.

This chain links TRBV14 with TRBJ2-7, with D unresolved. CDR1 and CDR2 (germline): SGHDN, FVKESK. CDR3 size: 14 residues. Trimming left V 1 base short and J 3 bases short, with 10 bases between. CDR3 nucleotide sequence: TGTGCCAGCAGCCAAGCCGGCCAGTTCTACGAGCAGTACTTC. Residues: CASSQAGQFYEQYF.

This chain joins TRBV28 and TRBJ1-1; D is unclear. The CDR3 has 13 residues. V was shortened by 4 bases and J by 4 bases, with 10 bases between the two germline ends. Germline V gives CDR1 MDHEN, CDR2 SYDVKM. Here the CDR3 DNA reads TGTGCCAGCAGTTCCCAGGAGATCACTGAAGCTTTCTTT. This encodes CASSSQEITEAFF.

This chain's CDR3 is CAWNVGGTEAFF. The CDR3 region has the DNA TGTGCCTGGAATGTCGGGGGCACTGAAGCTTTCTTT. The chain is built from TRBV30 and TRBJ1-1; TRBD1 might be the D (5 bases). The CDR3 totals 12 residues. The V end was cut by 4 bases, the J end by 4 bases, with 10 bases between. Germline V CDR1 and CDR2: GTSNPN, SVGIG (reference sequence).

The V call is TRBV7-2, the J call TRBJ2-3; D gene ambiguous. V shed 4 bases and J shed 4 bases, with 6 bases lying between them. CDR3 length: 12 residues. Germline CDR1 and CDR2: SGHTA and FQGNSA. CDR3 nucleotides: TGTGCCAGCAGCTCTGCGCCAGATACGCAGTATTTT. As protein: CASSSAPDTQYF.

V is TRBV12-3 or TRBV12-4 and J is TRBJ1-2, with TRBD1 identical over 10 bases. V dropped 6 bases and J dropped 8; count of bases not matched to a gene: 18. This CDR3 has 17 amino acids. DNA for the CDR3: TGTGCCAGCAGACCTCTACTCGCTCCGGGACAGGGGCTCGGCTACACCTTC. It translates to CASRPLLAPGQGLGYTF.